These 17 T cell receptor beta chains were all obtained from the same sample, sequenced in a study of identical twins. From the 5' RACE reads, TCRdb called clonotypes with MiXCR, one entry per CDR3 protein. The table shows 1.5 million to 2 million distinct CDR3 sequences, with roughly 35% occurring only once. Input material: cord blood. Source of these receptors: a newborn girl in good health.

This chain uses TRBV28 with TRBJ2-1, with D possibly matching TRBD1 (5 bases). The V end lost 3 bases, the J end lost 7 bases, and 10 bases lay between the germline ends. CDR1 MDHEN and CDR2 SYDVKM come from the germline V gene. This CDR3 is built from 13 residues. CDR3 in DNA: TGTGCCAGCAGTTTTTGGGGCGGAAATGAGCAGTTCTTC. Translated: CASSFWGGNEQFF. Looking up the rest from reference TRBV28 and TRBJ2-1 gives the full variable domain: DVKVTQSSRYLVKRTGEKVFLECVQDMDHENMFWYRQDPGLGLRLIYFSYDVKMKEKGDIPEGYSVSREKKERFSLILESASTNQTSMYLCASSFWGGNEQFFGPGTRLTVL.

This clonotype was detected once. V is TRBV19 and J is TRBJ2-3, with D perhaps being TRBD1 or TRBD2 (5 bases each). V was trimmed by 5 bases and J by 1 base, leaving 16 bases between them. Germline V CDR1 and CDR2: LNHDA, SQIVND (reference sequence). The CDR3 is 16 residues long. The CDR3 region has the DNA TGTGCCAGTAGTTCCGACTCGGGACGGGGCACAGATACGCAGTATTTT. Its translation: CASSSDSGRGTDTQYF.

There are many counts of this clonotype. One end of the junction is discordant with germline, which a read error may explain. The J gene is TRBJ2-1, the V gene TRBV5-1; 10 bases align to TRBD2. CDR3 length equals 15 residues. Germline V gives CDR1 SGHRS, CDR2 YFSETQ. In nucleotides, the CDR3 is TGTGCCAGCAGCTTCGGGACTAGCGCTTACAATGAGCAGTTCTTC. It yields the protein CASSFGTSAYNEQFF.

In this sample, this clonotype turned up a few times. The chain recombines TRBV20-1 with TRBJ2-1, with TRBD1 as a possible D gene (6 bases). From germline, CDR1 is DFQATT and CDR2 SNEGSKA (reference sequence). V dropped 7 bases and J dropped 6 bases, with 13 bases sitting between them. The CDR3 consists of 12 residues. CDR3 sequence: CSGRGQSNEQFF. The CDR3, as DNA: TGCAGTGGGAGAGGACAGTCCAATGAGCAGTTCTTC.

A few counts support this clonotype. The CDR3 nucleotides read TGTGCCAGCAGCGCCCTACACACTGAAGCTTTCTTT. As protein: CASSALHTEAFF. The chain recombines TRBV6-1 with TRBJ1-1; D gene uncertain. V shed 6 bases and J shed 3 bases, with 8 bases lying between them. The CDR3 consists of 12 residues. Germline CDR1 reads MNHNS; CDR2 reads SASEGT.

With regard to this clonotype: A much larger clone sits a single nucleotide away, making a read error possible. The chain couples TRBV2 to TRBJ2-7, with D hard to call. Germline V gene data show CDR1 as SNHLY and CDR2 as FYNNEI. Trimming pared 6 bases from V and 0 bases from J, leaving 6 bases between. The CDR3 totals 12 residues. The CDR3 nucleotides read TGTGCCAGCAGACCCCTCTCCTACGAGCAGTACTTC. It specifies CASRPLSYEQYF.

This clonotype was counted between two and nine times. V usage is TRBV6-5 and J usage is TRBJ2-2; 9 bases agree with TRBD1. The CDR3 has 15 residues. Germline V CDR1 and CDR2: MNHEY, SVGAGI. After removal of 2 bases from V and 7 bases from J, the junction contained 5 bases not matched to a gene. The CDR3 sequence: CASSYRGTGIGELFF. In nucleotides, the CDR3 is TGTGCCAGCAGTTACCGCGGGACAGGGATCGGGGAGCTGTTTTTT.

This clonotype showed up just a few times. The chain's CDR3 is CSAGTGRETQYF. DNA for the CDR3: TGCAGTGCCGGGACAGGGAGGGAGACCCAGTACTTC. J is TRBJ2-5 and V is TRBV20-1; 9 bases match TRBD1. With V trimmed by 6 bases and J by 5 bases, 4 bases remained unmatched. Germline CDR1 and CDR2: DFQATT and SNEGSKA (reference sequence). This CDR3 comprises 12 residues.

The V call is TRBV4-2, the J call TRBJ2-3, with 11 bases that match TRBD2. Germline values: CDR1 LGHNA, CDR2 YNFKEQ. V lost 4 bases and J lost 5; bases outside the gene matches: 8. The CDR3 runs 16 residues. For the CDR3, the DNA is TGTGCCAGCAGCCCCCAACTAGCGGGGGAAGGAGATACGCAGTATTTT. As protein: CASSPQLAGEGDTQYF.

This clonotype appeared many times. The gene calls are TRBV29-1 and TRBJ2-1, with 7 bases identical to TRBD1. The CDR3 extends over 13 amino acids. V gave up 4 bases and J gave up 4 bases; unmatched junction bases: 4. Germline CDR1 is SQVTM and CDR2 is ANQGSEA. CDR3 in amino acids: CSVGGTVYNEQFF. The CDR3 bases are TGCAGCGTTGGGGGGACAGTTTACAATGAGCAGTTCTTC.

This clonotype occurred a few times. The chain combines TRBV28 with TRBJ2-3; no reliable D call. Germline CDR1 MDHEN, CDR2 SYDVKM. V was clipped by 3 bases and J by 2 bases, with 12 bases between them. The CDR3 length is 15 residues. The CDR3 region is CASSFLHEDTDTQYF. CDR3 sequence (DNA): TGTGCCAGCAGTTTTTTACACGAAGACACAGATACGCAGTATTTT.

To note about this clonotype: The junction and the germline gene differ at one end; a read error may be behind it. The V and J genes are TRBV15 and TRBJ2-3; D call uncertain. The CDR3 consists of 16 residues. From germline, CDR1 is LNHNV and CDR2 YYDKDF (reference sequence). This chain's CDR3 is CGTSRDLGTGTDTQYF. CDR3 nucleotide sequence: TGTGGCACCAGCAGAGATTTGGGAACAGGCACAGATACGCAGTATTTT.

The rearrangement links TRBV7-2 to TRBJ2-3; 10 bases line up with TRBD2. V was clipped by 5 bases and J by 3 bases; unmatched bases: 8. The CDR3 runs to 16 residues. Germline lookup yields CDR1 SGHTA and CDR2 FQGNSA. The CDR3 DNA follows: TGTGCCAGCAGCGTCACCGGGACTAGCGCGACAGATACGCAGTATTTT. As protein: CASSVTGTSATDTQYF.

Only a few counts were recorded for this clonotype. This chain joins TRBV12-3 or TRBV12-4 and TRBJ1-4; 10 bases fit TRBD1. The CDR3 is 15 amino acids. The J segment lost 10 bases and the V segment lost 3 bases, leaving 8 bases of the junction unmatched. The CDR3 region is CASSFGDRDRGKLFF. CDR3 sequence (DNA): TGTGCCAGCAGTTTTGGCGACAGGGACAGGGGAAAACTGTTTTTT.

The CDR3 DNA is TGTGCCAGCAGGCCCGTCTACGAGCAGTACTTC. It translates to CASRPVYEQYF. V gene TRBV2 combines with J gene TRBJ2-7; D gene uncertain. Germline V gene sequence: CDR1 SNHLY, CDR2 FYNNEI. V dropped 6 bases and J dropped 3 bases, with 6 bases sitting between them. The CDR3 is 11 residues long.

This clonotype appeared a few times. The J gene is TRBJ2-1, the V gene TRBV28, with TRBD2 identical over 12 bases. The CDR3 totals 14 residues. V dropped 10 bases and J dropped 10; count of bases not matched to a gene: 11. The V gene's germline CDR1 is MDHEN and CDR2 SYDVKM. CDR3 in amino acids: CAISRLAGGGEQFF. In DNA, the CDR3 is TGTGCCATTAGCAGGCTAGCGGGAGGGGGGGAGCAGTTCTTC.

This chain connects TRBV28 to TRBJ2-3; tentatively, D is TRBD2 (6 bases). The V end was cut by 2 bases, the J end by 6 bases, with 12 bases between. Looked up from germline, CDR1 is MDHEN and CDR2 is SYDVKM. The CDR3 extends over 14 amino acids. The CDR3 nucleotides are TGTGCCAGCAGTTTACGGGAGCCGCGGGATACGCAGTATTTT. Translation: CASSLREPRDTQYF. Variable domain in full (rest from reference TRBV28 and TRBJ2-3): DVKVTQSSRYLVKRTGEKVFLECVQDMDHENMFWYRQDPGLGLRLIYFSYDVKMKEKGDIPEGYSVSREKKERFSLILESASTNQTSMYLCASSLREPRDTQYFGPGTRLTVL.